This section outlines one TCR beta chain sequence together with its context. The antigen this receptor binds is unknown. No qualities accompany the bases; no much larger clone lies one base away. The CDR3 regions of human TCRbeta chains were analyzed by immunosequencing. On the study's bioinformatics: TCRs in the repertoires were compared against a reference library of SARS-CoV-2-specific TCRs that had been generated with the MIRA antigen-specificity platform. Breadth was defined as the fraction of unique TCRs that were SARS-CoV-2-associated. Depth was defined as the fraction of total T cells that were SARS-CoV-2-associated. Each spike-specific TCR was assigned to its reactive spike region and to a CD4 or CD8 class using the MIRA data. Log10-transformed breadth and depth values were compared by one-way ANOVA with Sidak's multiple comparisons tests. TCRdb retrieved this table from immuneACCESS and kept in-frame rearrangements only. Not all clones are present; in checked studies, unresolved V genes account for under half, and no reason is known for the remainder. For V, J and clone size, that table is used; D and trimming come from the DNA. The sample table contains 110,000 to 150,000 clones; only one count was recorded for around 93% of them. Approximately 9% of the sample is held by the ten biggest clonotypes.

Reading the label with the study, this specimen's time point is: baseline before first vaccination. Vaccinee samples came from UK trials COV001 and COV002, including a single-blind randomized controlled phase 2/3 trial of AZD1222 (ChAdOx1 nCoV-19) in healthy adults. Trial participant PBMC samples were collected at day 0 and day 28 after the second dose for TCRbeta chain sequencing. The data were taken from a study of T cell responses to AZD1222 COVID-19 vaccine (dated by TCRdb to the early 2020s). About the investigation overall: Because spike-specific TCR depth and breadth did not differ between the two schedules, AZD1222 recipients who got a second dose at roughly 4 weeks were pooled with those who got a second dose at roughly 12 weeks. TCR sequencing covered roughly 230 trial participants: approximately 200 given two doses of AZD1222 and around 26 given two doses of MenACWY control vaccine. Trial participants were enrolled by age into 18-55, 56-69 and 70-plus year subgroups, with roughly 160, 29 and 62 TCR-sequenced participants respectively. Findings and caveats that apply to the study as a whole: The 56-69-year group was small, and its depth increase did not reach significance, likely because of low power. Conclusions about previously exposed vaccinees were limited because only a handful of AZD1222 recipients were SARS-CoV-2 seropositive at baseline. Because no day 14 peak-response samples were available, repertoires were characterized only after the peak T cell response. Participants were mostly white British and included more females than males, and it was suggested by the authors that clonal diversity may have been underestimated. A significant rise in spike-specific TCR breadth and depth was observed after two AZD1222 doses relative to day 0 and relative to MenACWY recipients. The whole spike protein was spanned by vaccine-associated CD4 TCRs, and dominant responses were seen in regions 160-218 and 743-854. Nearly half of unique spike-specific TCRs reportedly recognized epitopes outside regions mutated in the B.1.351 and B.1.1.7 variants.

In the germline V gene, CDR1 corresponds to MRHNA and CDR2 to SNTAGT. The CDR3 covers 13 residues, taking in both the cysteine and the phenylalanine. Just the 39-base CDR3 DNA is kept, in frame starting at base 1. V is clipped by 2 bases and J by 6 bases, and the sequence between their germline boundaries is 5 bases long. The sample was peripheral blood, taken on day 0 of AZD1222 vaccination. Rearrangement joined TRBV6-4 to TRBJ1-6, with TRBD1 as a weak D call on 5 bases. This sequence originates from an adult in good health. The sequenced DNA: TGTGCCAGCAGTGACAGGGGTAATTCACCCCTCCACTTT. The resulting protein is CASSDRGNSPLHF.